This passage covers 24 T cell receptor beta chains from one sample sequenced in a study of neoadjuvant nivolumab and ipilimumab in lung cancer. Method: immunoSEQ multiplex PCR; TCRdb's copy keeps in-frame clones and lacks some. The table includes approximately 31,000 clones, 92% detected once. Material: peripheral blood, obtained after neoadjuvant nivolumab, alone or with ipilimumab, at or shortly before surgery. The receptors derive from an adult with non-small cell lung cancer.

This clone was counted a single time. The chain links TRBV10-3 to TRBJ2-5, with D possibly matching TRBD2 (5 bases). In germline, CDR1 is ENHRY, CDR2 SYGVKD. Trimming took off 0 bases at V and 7 bases at J, with 12 bases between the two ends. CDR3 length equals 14 residues. Written as DNA, the CDR3 is TGTGCCATCAGTGAGTCTAGGACTCCAGGGACCCAGTACTTC. It codes for CAISESRTPGTQYF.

This rearrangement joins TRBV18 to TRBJ2-3; D unclear. CDR3 length: 16 amino acids. V was cut by 0 bases and J by 0 bases, with 10 bases left in between. Germline-derived CDR1 and CDR2 are KGHSH and LQKENI. The CDR3: CASSPPWQSSTDTQYF. For the CDR3, the DNA is TGTGCCAGCTCACCACCGTGGCAATCTAGCACAGATACGCAGTATTTT.

The gene calls are TRBV5-5 and TRBJ1-4, with 9 bases aligning to TRBD1. CDR3 length: 19 amino acids. CDR1 SGHKS and CDR2 YYEKEE come from the germline V gene (reference sequence). The J segment lost 0 bases and the V segment lost 0 bases, leaving 9 bases of the junction unmatched. As DNA, the CDR3 is TGTGCCAGCAGCTTGGACCGCACAGGGGGCTTAGCAACTAATGAAAAACTGTTTTTT. Encoded protein: CASSLDRTGGLATNEKLFF.

The chain is built from TRBV10-2 and TRBJ2-7, with 7 bases identical to TRBD2. This CDR3 spans 14 amino acids. Trimming removed 6 bases from V and 7 bases from J; junction bases left unmatched: 12. CDR1 and CDR2 (germline): WSHSY, SAAADI. In nucleotides, the CDR3 is TGCGCCAGCAGCTGGGCCACAGAGCGGGGTGAGCAGTACTTC. Translation gives CASSWATERGEQYF.

V gene TRBV2 combines with J gene TRBJ2-3; tentative D call: TRBD2 (6 bases). The CDR3 contains 18 residues. The V and J ends lost 1 base and 4 bases respectively, with 21 bases between them. The V gene's germline CDR1 is SNHLY and CDR2 FYNNEI. CDR3 coding DNA: TGTGCCAGCAGTGAAGAGCAGAGGGGACTCCTAATGGCAGATACGCAGTATTTT. This encodes CASSEEQRGLLMADTQYF.

This chain connects TRBV19 to TRBJ1-2; D is ambiguous. V dropped 7 bases and J dropped 8 bases, with 11 bases sitting between them. The CDR3 is 11 amino acids. The germline gives CDR1 LNHDA, CDR2 SQIVND (reference sequence). Here the CDR3 reads CASTNVEGYTF. In nucleotides, the CDR3 is TGTGCCAGTACTAACGTGGAGGGCTACACCTTC.

The V gene is TRBV7-9, the J gene TRBJ2-5; possible D gene TRBD2, 6 bases. The CDR3 sequence is 15 residues long. V dropped 5 bases and J dropped 6 bases, with 19 bases sitting between them. CDR1 and CDR2 from the germline V gene are SEHNR and FQNEAQ (reference sequence). The CDR3 sequence: CASSNRRLVKKTQYF. CDR3 sequence (DNA): TGTGCCAGCAGCAACCGACGACTAGTCAAGAAGACCCAGTACTTC.

The V gene is TRBV27, the J gene TRBJ2-6; D unresolved. V was shortened by 10 bases and J by 0 bases, with 7 bases between the two germline ends. The CDR3 has 13 residues. Germline V gives CDR1 MNHEY, CDR2 SMNVEV (reference sequence). The CDR3 reads CATSGSGANVLTF. In DNA, the CDR3 is TGTGCCACCTCGGGCTCTGGGGCCAACGTCCTGACTTTC.

The chain joins TRBV2 to TRBJ2-5, with D possibly TRBD2 on 6 matching bases. V shed 1 base and J shed 4 bases, with 10 bases lying between them. Germline CDR1 SNHLY, CDR2 FYNNEI. This CDR3 has 14 residues. The CDR3 bases are TGTGCCAGCAGTGAAGGAGGGGAGGCAGAGACCCAGTACTTC. Protein product: CASSEGGEAETQYF.

The chain recombines TRBV9 with TRBJ2-3, with TRBD2 identical over 8 bases. Germline CDR1 reads SGDLS; CDR2 reads YYNGEE. V lost 3 bases to trimming and J lost 3 bases; unmatched junction nucleotides: 12. The CDR3 is 17 amino acids. Here the CDR3 reads CASSALGERELTDTQYF. The CDR3 coding sequence is TGTGCCAGCAGCGCACTTGGGGAGCGGGAGTTGACAGATACGCAGTATTTT. Together with reference TRBV9 and TRBJ2-3, the CDR3 gives the full variable domain: DSGVTQTPKHLITATGQRVTLRCSPRSGDLSVYWYQQSLDQGLQFLIQYYNGEERAKGNILERFSAQQFPDLHSELNLSSLELGDSALYFCASSALGERELTDTQYFGPGTRLTVL.

As to this clone: One junction end disagrees with the germline gene, perhaps due to a read error. This sequence joins TRBV7-2 and TRBJ2-7; 10 nucleotides line up with TRBD1. CDR1 is SGHTA, CDR2 FQGNSA, per germline. The CDR3 totals 13 residues. The CDR3 spells CASSSGTGAQKGF. CDR3 bases: TGTGCCAGCAGCTCCGGGACAGGGGCCCAAAAAGGCTTC.

This rearrangement joins TRBV5-1 to TRBJ2-1; 13 bases are shared with TRBD2. Germline assignment: CDR1 SGHRS and CDR2 YFSETQ. The CDR3 runs to 19 residues. The trim removed 3 bases at V and 0 bases at J, leaving 9 bases unmatched. Here the CDR3 reads CASSYGTSGIQFSYNEQFF. CDR3 DNA: TGCGCCAGCAGCTACGGGACTAGCGGGATCCAATTCTCCTACAATGAGCAGTTCTTC.

This clone was detected only once. The chain carries TRBV29-1 and TRBJ2-5, with D tentatively TRBD1 or TRBD2 (6 bases each). This CDR3 has 13 amino acids. The germline V gene has CDR1 SQVTM and CDR2 ANQGSEA. V was pared by 3 bases and J by 1 base, with 9 bases between. CDR3 loop: CSVDSGAQETQYF. As DNA, the CDR3 is TGCAGCGTTGATTCGGGGGCCCAAGAGACCCAGTACTTC.

This chain links TRBV7-9 with TRBJ2-7, with unresolved D. Germline V gene data show CDR1 as SEHNR and CDR2 as FQNEAQ (reference sequence). This CDR3 comprises 14 residues. V lost 1 base to trimming and J lost 3 bases, with 10 bases between them. The CDR3 protein is CASSLGYSDYEQYF. CDR3 DNA: TGTGCCAGCAGCTTAGGGTACAGCGACTACGAGCAGTACTTC. Looking up the rest from reference TRBV7-9 and TRBJ2-7 gives the full variable domain: DTGVSQNPRHKITKRGQNVTFRCDPISEHNRLYWYRQTLGQGPEFLTYFQNEAQLEKSRLLSDRFSAERPKGSFSTLEIQRTEQGDSAMYLCASSLGYSDYEQYFGPGTRLTVT.

CDR3 bases: TGTGCCAGTAGTATCCCAACACAGGGTACGGACGAGCAGTACTTC. Translation: CASSIPTQGTDEQYF. The genes are TRBV19 and TRBJ2-7; D possibly corresponds to TRBD1 (6 bases). The CDR3 sequence is 15 residues long. CDR1 is LNHDA and CDR2 is SQIVND in the germline V gene (reference sequence). Trimming removed 3 bases at V and 5 bases at J, with 17 bases between.

The J gene is TRBJ2-3, the V gene TRBV29-1; no clear D. CDR1 SQVTM and CDR2 ANQGSEA come from the germline V gene. CDR3 length: 10 amino acids. V shed 7 bases and J shed 5 bases, with 7 bases lying between them. CDR3 sequence (DNA): TGCAGCGGAGCATTAGATACGCAGTATTTT. It codes for CSGALDTQYF.

The chain is built from TRBV25-1 and TRBJ2-7, with D maybe TRBD1 (5 bases). The germline V and J ends were trimmed by 4 bases and 1 base, with 8 bases remaining between them. CDR1 is MGHDK and CDR2 is SYGVNS in the germline V gene. The CDR3 extends over 13 amino acids. CDR3 bases: TGTGCCAGCAGTGTCAGGGTTTCCTACGAGCAGTACTTC. Its translation: CASSVRVSYEQYF.

The chain couples TRBV5-1 to TRBJ2-3, with TRBD2 identical over 9 bases. With V trimmed by 0 bases and J by 5 bases, 7 bases remained unmatched. Germline V gene data show CDR1 as SGHRS and CDR2 as YFSETQ. The CDR3 totals 16 residues. The CDR3: CASSLGHLAGLDTQYF. The CDR3 DNA reads TGCGCCAGCAGCTTGGGACATCTAGCGGGATTAGATACGCAGTATTTT. Based on the CDR3 plus reference TRBV5-1 and TRBJ2-3, the full variable domain is KAGVTQTPRYLIKTRGQQVTLSCSPISGHRSVSWYQQTPGQGLQFLFEYFSETQRNKGNFPGRFSGRQFSNSRSEMNVSTLELGDSALYLCASSLGHLAGLDTQYFGPGTRLTVL.

The chain is built from TRBV14 and TRBJ2-7; 9 bases match TRBD1. The CDR3 loop spans 14 amino acids. J was trimmed by 9 bases and V by 2 bases; bases with no gene match: 8. Germline CDR1 SGHDN, CDR2 FVKESK. The CDR3 nucleotides read TGTGCCAGCAGCCAATACTGGACAGGGGAACGGCAGTACTTC. Its protein product is CASSQYWTGERQYF.

The chain combines TRBV5-1 with TRBJ2-1, with TRBD2 matching over 8 bases. V dropped 0 bases and J dropped 7; count of bases not matched to a gene: 6. CDR1 SGHRS and CDR2 YFSETQ come from the germline V gene. The CDR3 loop spans 15 amino acids. The CDR3 protein is CASSLAGRAGNEQFF. CDR3 nucleotide sequence: TGCGCCAGCAGCTTGGCCGGGAGGGCCGGGAATGAGCAGTTCTTC. Based on the CDR3 plus reference TRBV5-1 and TRBJ2-1, the full variable domain is KAGVTQTPRYLIKTRGQQVTLSCSPISGHRSVSWYQQTPGQGLQFLFEYFSETQRNKGNFPGRFSGRQFSNSRSEMNVSTLELGDSALYLCASSLAGRAGNEQFFGPGTRLTVL.

This clone has a handful of counts. The chain carries TRBV18 and TRBJ2-3, with TRBD1 matching 9 bases. CDR3 length: 14 residues. From germline, CDR1 is KGHSH and CDR2 LQKENI. With 3 bases clipped from V and 4 bases from J, the junction kept 2 bases outside the gene matches. For the CDR3, the DNA is TGTGCCAGCTCACCGACAGGGGGGGCAGATACGCAGTATTTT. The encoded protein is CASSPTGGADTQYF.

This clone was observed once. The V gene is TRBV9, the J gene TRBJ2-2; no definite D call. There are 18 residues in the CDR3. V dropped 1 base and J dropped 6 bases, with 22 bases sitting between them. Germline values: CDR1 SGDLS, CDR2 YYNGEE. In nucleotides, the CDR3 is TGTGCCAGCAGCGTATCGCCCCGAATGGCAATATCAGCCGGGGAGCTGTTTTTT. Protein product: CASSVSPRMAISAGELFF.

V gene TRBV15 combines with J gene TRBJ2-5; D is tentatively TRBD1 or TRBD2 (5 bases each). Germline CDR1 is LNHNV and CDR2 is YYDKDF (reference sequence). The CDR3 is made up of 15 amino acids. V dropped 0 bases and J dropped 5 bases, with 13 bases sitting between them. The CDR3 reads CATSRDKGPQETQYF. The CDR3 bases are TGTGCCACCAGCAGAGATAAGGGACCCCAGGAGACCCAGTACTTC. Drawing the rest from reference TRBV15 and TRBJ2-5, the complete variable domain is DAMVIQNPRYQVTQFGKPVTLSCSQTLNHNVMYWYQQKSSQAPKLLFHYYDKDFNNEADTPDNFQSRRPNTSFCFLDIRSPGLGDTAMYLCATSRDKGPQETQYFGPGTRLLVL.

This clone was seen once. The chain uses TRBV6-1 and TRBJ1-3, with TRBD1 as a possible D gene (5 bases). The CDR3 length is 12 residues. V lost 3 bases to trimming and J lost 11 bases, with 11 bases between them. Germline V gene sequence: CDR1 MNHNS, CDR2 SASEGT. CDR3 protein: CASSEFKGPIYF. DNA for the CDR3: TGTGCCAGCAGTGAGTTCAAGGGACCCATATATTTT.